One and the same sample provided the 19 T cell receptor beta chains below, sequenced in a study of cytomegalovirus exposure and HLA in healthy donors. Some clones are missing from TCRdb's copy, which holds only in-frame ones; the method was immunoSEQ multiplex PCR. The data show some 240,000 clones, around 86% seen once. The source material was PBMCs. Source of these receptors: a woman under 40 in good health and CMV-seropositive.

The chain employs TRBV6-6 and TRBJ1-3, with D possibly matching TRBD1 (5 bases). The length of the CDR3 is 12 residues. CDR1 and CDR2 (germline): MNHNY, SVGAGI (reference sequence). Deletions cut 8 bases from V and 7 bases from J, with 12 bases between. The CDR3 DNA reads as TGTGCCAGCCGGGGGACGGCCAACACCATATATTTT. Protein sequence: CASRGTANTIYF.

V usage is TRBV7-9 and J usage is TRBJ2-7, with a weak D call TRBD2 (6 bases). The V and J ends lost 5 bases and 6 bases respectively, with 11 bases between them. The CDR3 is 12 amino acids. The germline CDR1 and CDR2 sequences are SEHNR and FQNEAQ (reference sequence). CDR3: CASSPVGGEQYF. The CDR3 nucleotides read TGTGCCAGCAGCCCAGTCGGGGGCGAGCAGTACTTC.

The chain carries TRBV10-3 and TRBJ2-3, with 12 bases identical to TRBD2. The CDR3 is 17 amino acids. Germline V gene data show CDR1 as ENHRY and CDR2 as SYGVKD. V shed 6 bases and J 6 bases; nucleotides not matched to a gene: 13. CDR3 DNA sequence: TGTGCCATCAGAAAAACCAAGACTAGCGGGGGCGAGGATACGCAGTATTTT. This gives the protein CAIRKTKTSGGEDTQYF.

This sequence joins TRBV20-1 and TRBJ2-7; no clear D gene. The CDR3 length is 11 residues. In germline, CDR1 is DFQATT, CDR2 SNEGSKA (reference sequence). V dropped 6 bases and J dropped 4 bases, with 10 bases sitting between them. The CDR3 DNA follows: TGCAGTGCCAGCGAAGTTTACGAGCAGTACTTC. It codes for CSASEVYEQYF.

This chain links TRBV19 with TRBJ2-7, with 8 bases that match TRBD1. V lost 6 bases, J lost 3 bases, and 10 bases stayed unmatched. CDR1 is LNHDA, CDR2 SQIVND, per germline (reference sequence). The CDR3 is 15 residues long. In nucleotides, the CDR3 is TGTGCCAGTAGCCCCGACAGGGGATCGTTCTACGAGCAGTACTTC. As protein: CASSPDRGSFYEQYF.

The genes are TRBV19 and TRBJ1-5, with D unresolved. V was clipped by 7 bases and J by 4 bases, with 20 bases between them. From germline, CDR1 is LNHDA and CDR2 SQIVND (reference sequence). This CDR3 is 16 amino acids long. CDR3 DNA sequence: TGTGCCAGTATCGACCGAGGTTTTGGATCTAATCAGCCCCAGCATTTT. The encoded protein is CASIDRGFGSNQPQHF.

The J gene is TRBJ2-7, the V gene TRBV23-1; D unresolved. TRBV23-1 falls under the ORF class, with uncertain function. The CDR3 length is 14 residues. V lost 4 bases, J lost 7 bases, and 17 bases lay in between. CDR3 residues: CASSRKADAFEQYF. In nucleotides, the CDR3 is TGCGCCAGCAGTCGGAAGGCGGATGCCTTTGAGCAGTACTTC.

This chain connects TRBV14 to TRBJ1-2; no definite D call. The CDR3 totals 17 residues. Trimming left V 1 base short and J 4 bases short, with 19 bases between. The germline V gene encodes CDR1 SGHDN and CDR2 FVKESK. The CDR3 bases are TGTGCCAGCAGCCAAGTGGCCGGGTCCCTTCCTTTCTATGGCTACACCTTC. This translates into CASSQVAGSLPFYGYTF.

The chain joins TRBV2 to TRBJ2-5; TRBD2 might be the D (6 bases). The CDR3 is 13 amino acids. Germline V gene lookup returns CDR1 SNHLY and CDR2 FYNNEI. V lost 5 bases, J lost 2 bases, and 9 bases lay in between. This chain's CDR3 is CASSTGTQETQYF. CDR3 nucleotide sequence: TGTGCCAGCAGTACCGGGACTCAAGAGACCCAGTACTTC.

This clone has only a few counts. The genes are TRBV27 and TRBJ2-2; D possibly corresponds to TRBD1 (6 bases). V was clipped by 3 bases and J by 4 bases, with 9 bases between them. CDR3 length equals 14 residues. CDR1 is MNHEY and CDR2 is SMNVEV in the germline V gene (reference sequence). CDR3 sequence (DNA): TGTGCCAGCAGTTTCAGGGGTCTCACCGGGGAGCTGTTTTTT. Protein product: CASSFRGLTGELFF.

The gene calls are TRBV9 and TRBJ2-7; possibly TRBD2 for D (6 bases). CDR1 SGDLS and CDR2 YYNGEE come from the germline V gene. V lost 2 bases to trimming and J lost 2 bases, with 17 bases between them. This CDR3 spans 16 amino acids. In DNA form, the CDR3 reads TGTGCCAGCAGCGTCATTTTGCGGGAACCAGCCTACGAGCAGTACTTC. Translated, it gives CASSVILREPAYEQYF.

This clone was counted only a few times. CDR3 in amino acids: CAWSVRGQPQHF. For the CDR3, the DNA is TGTGCCTGGAGTGTACGCGGTCAGCCCCAGCATTTT. The rearrangement uses TRBV30 and TRBJ1-5, with D hard to call. The germline V gene has CDR1 GTSNPN and CDR2 SVGIG (reference sequence). This CDR3 has 12 residues. V was trimmed by 0 bases and J by 6 bases, leaving 6 bases between them.

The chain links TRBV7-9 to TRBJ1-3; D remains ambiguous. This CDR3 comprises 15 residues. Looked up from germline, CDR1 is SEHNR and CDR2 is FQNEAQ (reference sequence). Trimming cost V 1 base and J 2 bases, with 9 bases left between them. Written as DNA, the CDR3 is TGTGCCAGCAGCTTAGGTGTGGTAGCTGGAAACACCATATATTTT. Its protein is CASSLGVVAGNTIYF. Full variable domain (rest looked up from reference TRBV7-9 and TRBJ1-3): DTGVSQNPRHKITKRGQNVTFRCDPISEHNRLYWYRQTLGQGPEFLTYFQNEAQLEKSRLLSDRFSAERPKGSFSTLEIQRTEQGDSAMYLCASSLGVVAGNTIYFGEGSWLTVV.

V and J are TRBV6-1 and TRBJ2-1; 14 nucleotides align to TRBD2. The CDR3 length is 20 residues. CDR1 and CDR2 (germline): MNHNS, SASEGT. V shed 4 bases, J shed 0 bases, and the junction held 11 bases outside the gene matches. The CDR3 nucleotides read TGTGCCAGCAGTGTTTTCCCTGGGACTAGCGGGAGTCCCTCCTACAATGAGCAGTTCTTC. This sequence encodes CASSVFPGTSGSPSYNEQFF.

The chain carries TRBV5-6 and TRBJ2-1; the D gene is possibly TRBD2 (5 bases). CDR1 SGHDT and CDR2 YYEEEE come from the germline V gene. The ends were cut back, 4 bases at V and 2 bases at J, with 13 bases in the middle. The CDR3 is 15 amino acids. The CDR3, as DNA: TGTGCCAGCAGCCCCCTTGAGCGGCCCTACAATGAGCAGTTCTTC. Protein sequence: CASSPLERPYNEQFF. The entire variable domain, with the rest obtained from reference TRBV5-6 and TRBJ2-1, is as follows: DAGVTQSPTHLIKTRGQQVTLRCSPKSGHDTVSWYQQALGQGPQFIFQYYEEEERQRGNFPDRFSGHQFPNYSSELNVNALLLGDSALYLCASSPLERPYNEQFFGPGTRLTVL.

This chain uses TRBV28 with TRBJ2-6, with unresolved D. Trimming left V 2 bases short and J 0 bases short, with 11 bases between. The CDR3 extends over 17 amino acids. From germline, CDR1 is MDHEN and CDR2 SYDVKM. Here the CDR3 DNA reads TGTGCCAGCAGTTTAGCCCGTCTAGGCTCTGGGGCCAACGTCCTGACTTTC. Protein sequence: CASSLARLGSGANVLTF.

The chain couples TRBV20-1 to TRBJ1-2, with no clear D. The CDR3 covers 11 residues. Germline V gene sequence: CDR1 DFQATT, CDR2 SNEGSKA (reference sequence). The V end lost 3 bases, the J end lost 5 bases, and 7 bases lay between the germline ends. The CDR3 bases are TGCAGTGCTAGTCCCGGGTATGGCTACACCTTC. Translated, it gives CSASPGYGYTF.

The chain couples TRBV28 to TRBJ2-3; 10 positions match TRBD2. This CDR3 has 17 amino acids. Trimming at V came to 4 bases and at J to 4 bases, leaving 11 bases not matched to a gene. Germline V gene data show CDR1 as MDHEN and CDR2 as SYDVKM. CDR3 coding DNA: TGTGCCAGCAGTTCTGACCCTTCTCTAGCGGGAGCAGATACGCAGTATTTT. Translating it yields CASSSDPSLAGADTQYF.

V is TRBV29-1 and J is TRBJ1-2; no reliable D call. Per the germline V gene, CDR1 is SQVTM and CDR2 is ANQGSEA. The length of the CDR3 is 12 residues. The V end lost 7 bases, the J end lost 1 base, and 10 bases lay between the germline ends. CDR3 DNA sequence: TGCAGCGCCCGAGGAGATAACTATGGCTACACCTTC. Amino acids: CSARGDNYGYTF.